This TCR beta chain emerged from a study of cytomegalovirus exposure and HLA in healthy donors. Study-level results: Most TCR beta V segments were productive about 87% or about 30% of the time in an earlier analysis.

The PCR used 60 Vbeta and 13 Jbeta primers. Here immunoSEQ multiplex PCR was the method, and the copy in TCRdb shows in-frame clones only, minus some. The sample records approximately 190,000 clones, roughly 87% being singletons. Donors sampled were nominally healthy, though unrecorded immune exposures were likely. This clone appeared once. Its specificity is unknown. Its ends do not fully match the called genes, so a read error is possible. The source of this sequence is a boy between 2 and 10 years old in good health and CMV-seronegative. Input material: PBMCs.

CDR3 DNA: TGTGCCGGCAGCGAAACGACTAGCGGAGGGACCGGGGAGCTGTTTTTT. This encodes CAGSETTSGGTGELFF. The rearrangement uses TRBV7-6 and TRBJ2-2; 9 nucleotides agree with TRBD2. The CDR3 totals 16 residues. CDR1 and CDR2 (germline): SGHVS, FNYEAQ.